This T cell receptor beta chain derives from a study of blood T cell repertoires in COVID-19 (dated by TCRdb to the early 2020s). A note on the overall study: Samples covering the acute and convalescent phases of COVID-19 were provided by collaborators in the United States, Italy and Spain. The material from the prospective study consisted of cDNA or gDNA derived from T cells, B-cell-depleted T cells, or PBMCs. Subjects who had been exposed to COVID-19, were actively infected with it, or had recovered from it provided the deeply sampled blood TCRbeta repertoires that made up the dataset. The repertoires were released in a freely available public database meant as a resource for research on the immune response to SARS-CoV-2. The samples were drawn from two sources: the first 160 participants of the ongoing ImmuneRACE study, and approximately 1,300 subjects contributed by 6 global collaborators. A de-identified subject ID, COVID-19 status, age in years and sex were almost always included in the sample metadata. Where available, HLA class I and class II types were taken from metadata supplied by the sample provider and were not determined by assay-based typing. Here is what the overall study found, with its caveats: Clinical and demographic metadata were provided uncurated, with the amount varying by source and participant.

The germline V gene gives CDR1 as SGHNT and CDR2 as YENEEA. V gives up 0 bases and J gives up 9 bases, and the segment between their germline ends measures 12 bases. The CDR3 holds 14 amino acids from the cysteine to the phenylalanine. Only the CDR3 DNA stays, 42 bases, in frame from base 1. Remarks on this clone: Its antigen specificity is not known. Base qualities are not provided; no much larger clone lies one nucleotide away.

The immunoSEQ Assay, a bias-controlled multiplex PCR, was used to amplify TCRbeta CDR3 regions from genomic DNA. Processing in the source paper ran as follows. Within the assay, amplification of reference gene primers was used to estimate how many nucleated cells each sample contained. Sequence reads were collapsed and filtered to measure the absolute abundance of every unique TCRbeta CDR3 rearrangement. Productive Simpson clonality was computed per sample as the square root of Simpson's diversity index over productive rearrangements. In TCRdb, the immuneACCESS table is reduced to in-frame sequences with V and J assigned. These tables do not hold every clone; where another copy was compared, an unresolved V gene accounts for under half, and the others remain unexplained. D and trimming were read from the DNA, whereas the V and J calls and clone size are those reported in that table. The sample includes fewer than 500,000 clones, with roughly 90% observed a single time. The ten largest account for over 1.3% of the sample.

Collaborating institutions collected whole blood in K2EDTA tubes following their own protocols. Collaborator samples were shipped for TCRbeta analysis as frozen whole blood, isolated PBMCs, or DNA extracted from either sample type. The chain is encoded by TRBV11-3 joined to TRBJ2-1; TRBD2 is a possible D gene, resting on 6 matching bases. Source material: peripheral blood. This TCR was sampled from a woman aged 25 to 45 with active or convalescent COVID-19. The nucleotide sequence is TGTGCCAGCAGCTTAGACCTAGCGTCGACTGAGCAGTTCTTC. Translated, this is CASSLDLASTEQFF.